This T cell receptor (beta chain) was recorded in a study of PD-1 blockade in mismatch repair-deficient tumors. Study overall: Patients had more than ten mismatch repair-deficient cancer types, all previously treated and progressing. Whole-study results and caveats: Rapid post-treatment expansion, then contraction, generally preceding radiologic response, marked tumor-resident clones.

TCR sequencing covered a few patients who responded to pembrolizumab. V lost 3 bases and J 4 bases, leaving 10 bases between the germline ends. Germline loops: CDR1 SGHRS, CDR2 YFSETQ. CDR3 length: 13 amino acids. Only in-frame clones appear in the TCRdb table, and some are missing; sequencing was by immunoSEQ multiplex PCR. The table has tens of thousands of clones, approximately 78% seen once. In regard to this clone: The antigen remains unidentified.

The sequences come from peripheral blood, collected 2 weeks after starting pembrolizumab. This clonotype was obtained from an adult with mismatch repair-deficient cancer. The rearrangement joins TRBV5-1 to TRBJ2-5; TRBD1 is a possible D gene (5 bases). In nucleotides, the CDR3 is TGCGCCAGCAGCTCGCGGACAACAGAGACCCAGTACTTC. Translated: CASSSRTTETQYF.